A single sample is the source of the 24 T cell receptor beta chains below, sequenced in a study of T cell repertoires in cytomegalovirus infection. The antigens for these receptors are not known. TCRdb ran MiXCR on the reads and lists one entry per CDR3 protein. This sample has fewer than 1,000,000 distinct CDR3 sequences, with roughly a third found just once. Specimen: cultured CD8+ T cells from PBMCs, collected from culture after CMV antigen stimulation. Source of these receptors: a human donor in good health (CMV status not recorded). Some clones in this sample may be carry-over from other donors' samples.

This clonotype has more than one count but fewer than ten. The J gene is TRBJ2-1, the V gene TRBV19; TRBD1 is a possible D gene (6 bases). Between the trimmed V and J ends, which lost 3 bases and 3 bases, there was a span of 12 bases. The CDR3 sequence is 15 residues long. The germline CDR1 and CDR2 sequences are LNHDA and SQIVND (reference sequence). The CDR3 sequence: CASSIKGVIYNEQFF. CDR3 coding DNA: TGTGCCAGTAGTATCAAGGGGGTGATCTACAATGAGCAGTTCTTC.

The genes are TRBV15 and TRBJ1-6; D gene unclear. The CDR3 extends over 14 amino acids. Deletions cut 4 bases from V and 6 bases from J, with 10 bases between. Germline-derived CDR1 and CDR2 are LNHNV and YYDKDF (reference sequence). CDR3 protein: CATSTGRINSPLHF. The CDR3 nucleotides are TGTGCCACCAGCACTGGACGGATTAATTCACCCCTCCACTTT.

V usage is TRBV11-3 and J usage is TRBJ2-2; 11 bases line up with TRBD1. J lost 7 bases, V lost 0 bases, and 4 bases had no gene match. The CDR3 runs to 16 residues. Germline CDR1 and CDR2: SGHNT and YENEEA. The CDR3 is CASSLEWDRGIGELFF. The CDR3 DNA follows: TGTGCCAGCAGCTTAGAATGGGACAGGGGGATCGGGGAGCTGTTTTTT.

The chain carries TRBV6-6 and TRBJ2-5, with a tentative D call TRBD1 (6 bases). The germline V gene has CDR1 MNHNY and CDR2 SVGAGI (reference sequence). The CDR3 spans 14 residues. V was pared by 6 bases and J by 1 base, with 12 bases between. CDR3 DNA sequence: TGTGCCAGCAGCATAACGGACAGCCAAGAGACCCAGTACTTC. The encoded protein is CASSITDSQETQYF.

The V call is TRBV6-1, the J call TRBJ2-7, with D maybe TRBD1 (6 bases). Looked up from germline, CDR1 is MNHNS and CDR2 is SASEGT. V lost 1 base, J lost 8 bases, and 15 bases lay in between. The CDR3 is made up of 14 amino acids. The chain's CDR3 is CASSEDRVRYKQYV. The DNA of the CDR3 is TGTGCCAGCAGTGAAGACAGGGTGAGATACAAGCAGTACGTC.

This clonotype was recorded at least ten times. This sequence joins TRBV7-9 and TRBJ1-1; a possible D gene is TRBD1 (5 bases). Trimming took 11 bases from V and 2 from J, leaving 12 bases between them. This CDR3 contains 12 residues. In germline, CDR1 is SEHNR, CDR2 FQNEAQ (reference sequence). CDR3 residues: CAGGEPNTEAFF. The CDR3 DNA reads TGTGCCGGGGGGGAGCCCAACACTGAAGCTTTCTTT.

This clonotype has at least ten counts. The chain carries TRBV27 and TRBJ1-1, with D possibly TRBD1 on 5 matching bases. The germline CDR1 and CDR2 sequences are MNHEY and SMNVEV (reference sequence). The length of the CDR3 is 16 residues. Trimming took off 4 bases at V and 2 bases at J, with 17 bases between the two ends. For the CDR3, the DNA is TGTGCCAGCAGTTGGGCCCCGGGACCCACTAACACTGAAGCTTTCTTT. It specifies CASSWAPGPTNTEAFF.

This clonotype was seen only once. The chain recombines TRBV20-1 with TRBJ2-1; TRBD1 matches at 7 bases. J was trimmed by 0 bases and V by 5 bases; bases with no gene match: 7. Germline CDR1 is DFQATT and CDR2 is SNEGSKA (reference sequence). The CDR3 extends over 15 amino acids. CDR3 amino acids: CSAARTGNSYNEQFF. CDR3 DNA sequence: TGCAGTGCTGCAAGGACAGGAAACTCCTACAATGAGCAGTTCTTC.

The genes are TRBV4-1 and TRBJ2-3, with a weak D call TRBD2 (6 bases). V was trimmed by 5 bases and J by 15 bases, leaving 18 bases between them. In germline, CDR1 is MGHRA, CDR2 YSYEKL. The CDR3 length is 12 residues. In nucleotides, the CDR3 is TGCGCCAGCAGCGACCCCCGGGGGTCCCTCTATTTT. It codes for CASSDPRGSLYF.

The rearrangement joins TRBV7-6 to TRBJ1-5, with D perhaps TRBD1 (6 bases). Trimming pared 1 base from V and 0 bases from J, leaving 16 bases between. Germline CDR1 and CDR2: SGHVS and FNYEAQ. This CDR3 contains 18 residues. CDR3 DNA: TGTGCCAGCAGCTTAGATACAGGGCCACCTTATAGCAATCAGCCCCAGCATTTT. Encoded protein: CASSLDTGPPYSNQPQHF.

This clonotype was seen a few times. The chain has TRBV28 and TRBJ2-4; 11 nucleotides agree with TRBD2. This CDR3 spans 21 amino acids. V lost 3 bases, J lost 7 bases, and 23 bases stayed unmatched. Germline-derived CDR1 and CDR2 are MDHEN and SYDVKM. CDR3 coding DNA: TGTGCCAGCAGTTTCCCTTACCCCAGGGTGTCTAGCGGGGGGCCCTTTAACATTCAGTACTTC. Its protein is CASSFPYPRVSSGGPFNIQYF.

A few counts support this clonotype. The chain employs TRBV6-5 and TRBJ2-5; D remains unclear. The CDR3 covers 12 residues. Germline V gives CDR1 MNHEY, CDR2 SVGAGI. The V end was cut by 2 bases, the J end by 4 bases, with 5 bases between. The CDR3 DNA follows: TGTGCCAGCAGTTACGATGGAGAGACCCAGTACTTC. Translating it yields CASSYDGETQYF.

This chain joins TRBV7-9 and TRBJ2-3; D is tentatively TRBD1 or TRBD2 (5 bases each). The V gene lost 6 bases and the J gene lost 7 bases, with 23 bases spanning the gap. Germline V gives CDR1 SEHNR, CDR2 FQNEAQ (reference sequence). CDR3 length equals 16 residues. The CDR3 spells CASRPLGGASQNTQYF. The CDR3 nucleotides read TGTGCCAGCAGGCCCCTTGGGGGAGCCTCACAAAATACGCAGTATTTT.

The table lists this clonotype with many counts. The J gene is TRBJ2-2, the V gene TRBV7-8; TRBD2 aligns across 9 bases. Germline assignment: CDR1 SGHVS and CDR2 FQNEAQ. CDR3 size: 15 residues. Trimming at V came to 4 bases and at J to 4 bases, leaving 4 bases not matched to a gene. The CDR3 nucleotides are TGTGCCAGCAGCTCGACTAGCGGAGGCACCGGGGAGCTGTTTTTT. Translating gives CASSSTSGGTGELFF.

This clonotype was found a few times. This chain links TRBV28 with TRBJ2-7, with TRBD2 matching over 11 bases. The ends lost 4 bases at V and 0 bases at J; junction bases unmatched: 2. The CDR3 is 15 amino acids. CDR1 is MDHEN, CDR2 SYDVKM, per germline. The CDR3 sequence is CASSSGLAASYEQYV. Here the CDR3 DNA reads TGTGCCAGCAGTTCGGGACTAGCGGCCTCCTACGAGCAGTACGTC.

This chain links TRBV7-9 with TRBJ2-7, with D maybe TRBD1 (5 bases). In germline, CDR1 is SEHNR, CDR2 FQNEAQ (reference sequence). Trimming pared 1 base from V and 2 bases from J, leaving 18 bases between. This CDR3 has 17 amino acids. CDR3 coding DNA: TGTGCCAGCAGCTTAGGCCTGCGACAGTCGGAAACCTACGAGCAGTACTTC. Residues: CASSLGLRQSETYEQYF.

V is TRBV20-1 and J is TRBJ1-4, with TRBD1 matching 9 bases. This CDR3 has 16 amino acids. J gave up 7 bases and V 4 bases, and 13 bases lay outside the gene matches. Germline CDR1 DFQATT, CDR2 SNEGSKA (reference sequence). For the CDR3, the DNA is TGCAGTGCTAAAGGACAGGGGTTAACGCCGGCTGAAAAACTGTTTTTT. Protein product: CSAKGQGLTPAEKLFF.

This clonotype was counted a few times. This chain connects TRBV7-6 to TRBJ2-2; a weak D match, TRBD1 (6 bases). Trimming took off 3 bases at V and 10 bases at J, with 6 bases between the two ends. The CDR3 runs to 11 residues. Germline assignment: CDR1 SGHVS and CDR2 FNYEAQ. DNA for the CDR3: TGTGCCAGCAGCTTGGGACAGGAGCTGTTTTTT. Translated, it gives CASSLGQELFF.

The chain uses TRBV24-1 and TRBJ1-1; D ambiguous. Germline values: CDR1 KGHDR, CDR2 SFDVKD. Trimming took 10 bases from V and 1 from J, leaving 12 bases between them. The CDR3 contains 13 residues. In DNA, the CDR3 is TGTGCCACTAGGTTAGGCCCGAACACTGAAGCTTTCTTT. As protein: CATRLGPNTEAFF.

The chain has TRBV6-1 and TRBJ2-2; a possible D gene is TRBD1 (6 bases). There are 14 residues in the CDR3. The ends were cut back, 7 bases at V and 7 bases at J, with 16 bases in the middle. The germline V gene encodes CDR1 MNHNS and CDR2 SASEGT. CDR3 loop: CASISGVRVGELFF. The CDR3 DNA is TGTGCCAGCATTTCAGGGGTTCGAGTCGGGGAGCTGTTTTTT.

This clonotype was found many times. The chain couples TRBV15 to TRBJ1-1, with D hard to call. This CDR3 spans 13 amino acids. Germline V gene lookup returns CDR1 LNHNV and CDR2 YYDKDF (reference sequence). V gave up 8 bases and J gave up 3 bases, with 13 bases separating them. The CDR3: CATGEASDTEAFF. Written as DNA, the CDR3 is TGTGCCACCGGCGAGGCAAGTGACACTGAAGCTTTCTTT.

The chain recombines TRBV6-6 with TRBJ1-6; D gene ambiguous. The CDR3 extends over 15 amino acids. V was pared by 2 bases and J by 9 bases, with 14 bases between. The germline V gene has CDR1 MNHNY and CDR2 SVGAGI (reference sequence). CDR3 sequence: CASSYGVDSGSPLHF. The CDR3 nucleotides are TGTGCCAGCAGTTACGGAGTCGACTCCGGTTCACCCCTCCACTTT.

The chain carries TRBV3-1 and TRBJ2-1, with 10 bases identical to TRBD2. With 0 bases clipped from V and 5 bases from J, the junction kept 10 bases outside the gene matches. The germline V gene encodes CDR1 LGHDT and CDR2 YNNKEL (reference sequence). The CDR3 sequence is 18 residues long. For the CDR3, the DNA is TGTGCCAGCAGCCAAGATCATACGTTTACTAGCGGGGACAATGAGCAGTTCTTC. This gives the protein CASSQDHTFTSGDNEQFF.

The table lists this clonotype with a few counts. The chain combines TRBV19 with TRBJ1-4, with a possible D match to TRBD1 (6 bases). The V end lost 5 bases, the J end lost 7 bases, and 14 bases lay between the germline ends. Germline V gene sequence: CDR1 LNHDA, CDR2 SQIVND (reference sequence). The CDR3 sequence is 14 residues long. CDR3 region: CASSFTGMSEKLFF. The CDR3 coding sequence is TGTGCCAGTAGTTTTACAGGGATGAGTGAAAAACTGTTTTTT.